The T cell receptor beta chain described here comes from a study of T-cell memory formation after mild COVID-19. This clonotype was seen a handful of times. As yet, its antigen is unknown. The CDR3 runs to 16 residues. The V gene's germline CDR1 is MNHEY and CDR2 SVGEGT. Trimming took 0 bases from V and 0 from J, leaving 11 bases between them. TCRdb recomputed calls from the 5' RACE reads with MiXCR, one row per CDR3 protein. The profile shows around 340,000 distinct CDR3 sequences, roughly 21% of them singletons. Whole-study results and caveats: Some SARS-CoV-2-responding clones were already detected in memory before infection.

The chain employs TRBV6-2 or TRBV6-3 and TRBJ2-5, with D possibly matching TRBD1 (5 bases). The source is an adult woman who had mild COVID-19 (a few samples of this study predate the infection). Cell type and time point are not known. Input material: PBMCs or a T cell subset sorted from them (not recorded which). CDR3 nucleotide sequence: TGTGCCAGCAGTTACTCGGGGCCAGGATACCAAGAGACCCAGTACTTC. This codes for CASSYSGPGYQETQYF.